A selection of T cell receptor beta chains follows, all from one sample in a study of blood T cell repertoires in COVID-19. Libraries were prepared by immunoSEQ multiplex PCR; TCRdb keeps only in-frame clonotypes and omits some of them. The repertoire holds 75,000 to 100,000 clones, with approximately 91% as singletons. The material sequenced was peripheral blood. The receptor set was obtained from a man aged 70-80 years with acute or convalescent COVID-19. CDR3s include the opening cysteine and the closing phenylalanine or tryptophan. D genes are given only for firm matches. Clone size appears in some rows only: once, few, many, or a class for an expanded clone.

d_call: .; j_call: TRBJ2-7; v_call: TRBV28; clone_size: .; cdr3_nt: TGTGCCAGCAGTTCGACCATCACCGGACAGATCTCCTACGAGCAGTACTTC; cdr3_aa: CASSSTITGQISYEQYF
d_call: .; j_call: TRBJ2-7; v_call: TRBV5-1; clone_size: .; cdr3_nt: TGCGCCAGCAGCTCTGGACTGACGTACGAGCAGTACTTC; cdr3_aa: CASSSGLTYEQYF
d_call: .; j_call: TRBJ2-1; v_call: TRBV10-1; clone_size: .; cdr3_nt: TGCGCCAGCAGTGAGTCGAGTCGGTCCTTGCTCAATGAGCAGTTCTTC; cdr3_aa: CASSESSRSLLNEQFF
d_call: TRBD1; j_call: TRBJ1-2; v_call: TRBV15; clone_size: .; cdr3_nt: TGTGCCACGAGGGACAGGGGGCGTTCGGACTATGGCTACACCTTC; cdr3_aa: CATRDRGRSDYGYTF
d_call: TRBD1; j_call: TRBJ1-2; v_call: TRBV3-1/TRBV3-2; clone_size: .; cdr3_nt: TGTGCCAGCAGACCCACACTTGGGACAGGGGGCACTAATGGCTACACCTTC; cdr3_aa: CASRPTLGTGGTNGYTF
d_call: TRBD2; j_call: TRBJ2-7; v_call: TRBV29-1; clone_size: .; cdr3_nt: TGCAGCGTTGATGGACTAGCGGACACCTACGAGCAGTACTTC; cdr3_aa: CSVDGLADTYEQYF
d_call: TRBD1; j_call: TRBJ2-3; v_call: TRBV28; clone_size: .; cdr3_nt: TGTGCCAGCAGTTTGGACAGGGGGAGGACAGATACGCAGTATTTT; cdr3_aa: CASSLDRGRTDTQYF
d_call: TRBD1; j_call: TRBJ2-7; v_call: TRBV4-3; clone_size: .; cdr3_nt: TGCGCCAGCAGCCAAGAAGCTCGGGACAGCGGAGAGCAGTACTTC; cdr3_aa: CASSQEARDSGEQYF
d_call: TRBD1; j_call: TRBJ1-5; v_call: TRBV27; clone_size: few; cdr3_nt: TGTGCCAGCAGTAACAGGGGCCACCTTAGCAATCAGCCCCAGCATTTT; cdr3_aa: CASSNRGHLSNQPQHF
d_call: .; j_call: TRBJ1-2; v_call: TRBV3-1/TRBV3-2; clone_size: .; cdr3_nt: TGTGCCAGCTCCAACATGGCTGGCTACACCTTC; cdr3_aa: CASSNMAGYTF
d_call: TRBD2; j_call: TRBJ2-7; v_call: TRBV7-9; clone_size: few; cdr3_nt: TGTGCCAGCAGCTTAGAGCGGGGCTCCTACGAGCAGTACTTC; cdr3_aa: CASSLERGSYEQYF
d_call: TRBD1; j_call: TRBJ1-2; v_call: TRBV19; clone_size: .; cdr3_nt: TGTGCCAGTGGGACAGGGACTGACTCTGGCTACACCTTC; cdr3_aa: CASGTGTDSGYTF
d_call: .; j_call: TRBJ2-3; v_call: TRBV6-2/TRBV6-3; clone_size: .; cdr3_nt: TGTGCCAGCAGCACCCGGAGGTGGACCACAGATACGCAGTATTTT; cdr3_aa: CASSTRRWTTDTQYF
d_call: .; j_call: TRBJ1-6; v_call: TRBV5-4; clone_size: once; cdr3_nt: TGTGCCAGCAGCCCGAACAGGGATTCACCCCTCCACTTT; cdr3_aa: CASSPNRDSPLHF
d_call: .; j_call: TRBJ2-3; v_call: TRBV18; clone_size: .; cdr3_nt: TGTGCCAGCTCACCAACGGGCGGGGGCGGGCCCCATGAAACGCAGTATTTT; cdr3_aa: CASSPTGGGGPHETQYF
d_call: .; j_call: TRBJ1-6; v_call: TRBV7-2; clone_size: once; cdr3_nt: TGTGCCAGCAGCTTAGGGCGGCAGCATTCACCCCTCCACTTT; cdr3_aa: CASSLGRQHSPLHF
d_call: .; j_call: TRBJ2-7; v_call: TRBV28; clone_size: .; cdr3_nt: TGTGCCAGCAGTTTAGAGGACTACGAGCAGTACTTC; cdr3_aa: CASSLEDYEQYF